One and the same sample provided the 11 T cell receptor beta chains below, sequenced in a study of technical replicates of blood from a handful of donors. Repertoires were generated with immunoSEQ multiplex PCR, while TCRdb's copy carries only in-frame clones and drops some. The sample includes just over 95,000 clones, less than 95% of them seen just once. Sequenced sample: T cells isolated from PBMCs. The origin of the receptors is a human donor in good health.

The genes are TRBV21-1 and TRBJ2-7; the table assigns TRBD2, which was not confirmed against the DNA. TRBV21-1 is classified as a pseudogene. The CDR3 has 14 amino acids. The CDR3 nucleotides read TGTGCCAGCCTAGGGACTAGCGGGAGTAACAGTCAGTACTTC. It translates to CASLGTSGSNSQYF.

V usage is TRBV4-3 and J usage is TRBJ2-7; D call uncertain. The CDR3 has 14 residues. Germline V CDR1 and CDR2: LGHNA, YSLEER. Between the trimmed V and J ends, which lost 4 bases and 3 bases, there was a span of 13 bases. The CDR3 DNA reads as TGCGCCAGCAGCCCCAAGACGGGTATCTACGAGCAGTACTTC. Its protein is CASSPKTGIYEQYF.

This clone appeared once. The genes are TRBV30 and TRBJ2-7; 9 positions match TRBD1. V gave up 8 bases and J gave up 5 bases; unmatched junction bases: 13. The germline CDR1 and CDR2 sequences are GTSNPN and SVGIG (reference sequence). This CDR3 spans 14 amino acids. The CDR3 sequence: CARIPGQGPHEQYF. The CDR3 coding sequence is TGTGCCAGGATTCCGGGACAGGGTCCCCACGAGCAGTACTTC.

The chain links TRBV7-2 to TRBJ2-1; D call uncertain. The V end was cut by 5 bases, the J end by 10 bases, with 15 bases between. The CDR3 consists of 13 residues. The germline V gene has CDR1 SGHTA and CDR2 FQGNSA. CDR3 in amino acids: CASSLGRLSEQFF. In DNA, the CDR3 is TGTGCCAGCAGCCTGGGCCGGTTAAGCGAGCAGTTCTTC.

The rearrangement uses TRBV6-4 and TRBJ2-7, with D perhaps TRBD2 (5 bases). CDR3 length: 14 amino acids. CDR1 and CDR2 (germline): MRHNA, SNTAGT. Deletions cut 6 bases from V and 1 base from J, with 13 bases between. This CDR3 reads CASRRESSSYEQYF. The CDR3 DNA follows: TGTGCCAGCAGGAGGGAATCCTCTTCCTACGAGCAGTACTTC.

This sequence joins TRBV19 and TRBJ2-7, with D possibly matching TRBD2 (6 bases). Trimming shortened V by 1 base and J by 2 bases, and 24 bases separated the two germline ends. There are 19 residues in the CDR3. Germline V gives CDR1 LNHDA, CDR2 SQIVND (reference sequence). Written as DNA, the CDR3 is TGTGCCAGTAGTATAGGCCGCTGGGCTCGCGGGACCGCTACCTACGAGCAGTACTTC. This encodes CASSIGRWARGTATYEQYF.

The J gene is TRBJ2-5, the V gene TRBV28; perhaps TRBD2 as D (5 bases). The germline V gene has CDR1 MDHEN and CDR2 SYDVKM. This CDR3 is built from 14 residues. Deletions cut 5 bases from V and 4 bases from J, with 14 bases between. The CDR3, as DNA: TGTGCCAGCAGTGAACGAATCGGAGGAGAGACCCAGTACTTC. Its protein is CASSERIGGETQYF.

This chain connects TRBV11-3 to TRBJ2-7; D remains unclear. This CDR3 has 14 amino acids. Germline lookup yields CDR1 SGHNT and CDR2 YENEEA. V dropped 0 bases and J dropped 9 bases, with 15 bases sitting between them. The CDR3 DNA reads as TGTGCCAGCAGCTTAGATCTGCGGCGTGGATCGCAGTACTTC. This encodes CASSLDLRRGSQYF.

The rearrangement uses TRBV6-6 and TRBJ1-1; weak D call: TRBD1 (5 bases). Germline-derived CDR1 and CDR2 are MNHNY and SVGAGI (reference sequence). CDR3 length equals 15 residues. V dropped 6 bases and J dropped 4 bases, with 18 bases sitting between them. The CDR3 DNA follows: TGTGCCAGCAGCCATTCGGCGGGGGGGGGCACTGAAGCTTTCTTT. Its protein is CASSHSAGGGTEAFF.

V is TRBV11-3 and J is TRBJ1-4; 7 bases map to TRBD1. J was trimmed by 7 bases and V by 4 bases; bases with no gene match: 6. The V gene's germline CDR1 is SGHNT and CDR2 YENEEA. CDR3 length: 14 amino acids. The CDR3 region has the DNA TGTGCCAGCAGCTCCGACAGGGTTGGTGAAAAACTGTTTTTT. Protein sequence: CASSSDRVGEKLFF.

The genes are TRBV5-6 and TRBJ2-7; D may be TRBD2 (6 bases). CDR3 size: 16 residues. Germline V gene lookup returns CDR1 SGHDT and CDR2 YYEEEE. V gave up 4 bases and J gave up 6 bases, with 23 bases separating them. The CDR3 DNA is TGTGCCAGCAGCCCATACTGGGGCGGCGGAGGGCGCGAGCAGTACTTC. Its protein is CASSPYWGGGGREQYF.